Listed below are T cell receptor beta chains from one sample, sequenced in a study of Ad26.COV2.S vaccination and SARS-CoV-2 variants. TCRdb keeps only in-frame clones here, not all; method: immunoSEQ multiplex PCR. Of around 350,000 clones in the sample, roughly 81% are singletons; the top ten hold 2.5% to 3.5%. The material sequenced was peripheral blood, taken in a trial of Ad26.COV2.S vaccine versus placebo. The receptor set was obtained from a person aged 18-65 years who received the Ad26.COV2.S COVID-19 vaccine or a placebo. Each CDR3 is given with its conserved first and last residue. A D gene is named only where the DNA matches it firmly. Clone size is not always given. Where it is, it says once, few, many or a class for expanded clones.

abundance,v_gene,d_gene,j_gene,CDR3nt,CDR3aa
NA,TRBV6-5,TRBD1,TRBJ2-3,TGTGCCAGCAGGGGACAGACGGATACGCAGTATTTT,CASRGQTDTQYF
NA,TRBV18,NA,TRBJ1-5,TGTGCCAGCTCACCAACGTCAAATCAGCCCCAGCATTTT,CASSPTSNQPQHF
NA,TRBV10-2,NA,TRBJ1-1,TGCGCCAGCAGTGAGCTACAGTTGAACACTGAAGCTTTCTTT,CASSELQLNTEAFF
NA,TRBV13,TRBD1,TRBJ2-7,TGTGCCAGCAGCTTAGGCCTAACAGGGGGGAGTTACGAGCAGTACTTC,CASSLGLTGGSYEQYF
NA,TRBV28,TRBD1,TRBJ1-2,TGTGCCAGCAGTACACCGACAGGGGCCTATGGCTACACCTTC,CASSTPTGAYGYTF
NA,TRBV7-6,NA,TRBJ2-2,TGTGCCAGCAGCGGCGGGACAACCCATATTACCGGGGAGCTGTTTTTT,CASSGGTTHITGELFF
NA,TRBV27,NA,TRBJ1-5,TGTGCCAGCAGTCCCCCGTGGCGCCCCCTCGATACAAATCAGCCCCAGCATTTT,CASSPPWRPLDTNQPQHF
NA,TRBV27,TRBD2,TRBJ2-3,TGTGCCAGCAGTTTATACCACTCAACTAGCGGCCCGAGTGGTACGCAGTATTTT,CASSLYHSTSGPSGTQYF
NA,TRBV5-4,TRBD2,TRBJ2-1,TGTGCCAGCAGCCCGACTAGCGGACCGAGCTCCTACAATGAGCAGTTCTTC,CASSPTSGPSSYNEQFF
once,TRBV10-3,TRBD1,TRBJ2-6,TGTGCCATCAGCCACGAGACAGGGGAGTTCCCTGGGGCCAACGTCCTGACTTTC,CAISHETGEFPGANVLTF
NA,TRBV23-1,TRBD1,TRBJ2-1,TGCGCCAGCAGTCTTCCTGTAGACCACAGGGGCTCCTACAATGAGCAGTTCTTC,CASSLPVDHRGSYNEQFF
NA,TRBV5-1,NA,TRBJ1-5,TGCGCCAGCAGGGTCGGTGGCAATCAGCCCCAGCATTTT,CASRVGGNQPQHF
few,TRBV9,NA,TRBJ2-7,TGTGCCAGCGCGCAAGGGACATACTCCTACGAGCAGTACTTC,CASAQGTYSYEQYF
few,TRBV7-6,TRBD1,TRBJ2-7,TGTGCCAGCAGCCTGGGACAGGAGAGCTCCTACGAGCAGTACTTC,CASSLGQESSYEQYF
NA,TRBV11-3,NA,TRBJ1-1,TGTGCCAGCAGCTCTACGGGACCACCAGCGAATACTGAAGCTTTCTTT,CASSSTGPPANTEAFF
NA,TRBV10-3,NA,TRBJ2-7,TGTGCCATCAAAACCGGGACATTCTCCTACGAGCAGTACTTC,CAIKTGTFSYEQYF
NA,TRBV2,NA,TRBJ2-5,TGTGCCAGCAAATCTGCGGAGACCCAGTACTTC,CASKSAETQYF
once,TRBV10-3,TRBD1,TRBJ2-7,TGTGCCATACAGGGGGCAGGTTACGAGCAGTACTTC,CAIQGAGYEQYF
NA,TRBV6-5,NA,TRBJ2-7,TGTGCCAGCAGTCCCCTTGTCGGTGGATCCTACGAGCAGTACTTC,CASSPLVGGSYEQYF
NA,TRBV6-5,TRBD1,TRBJ2-5,TGTGCCAGCAGTCAGGGGGCGGAGACCCAGTACTTC,CASSQGAETQYF
NA,TRBV9,NA,TRBJ2-2,TGTGCCAGCAGCGTCAGTACCCTCGGCAAGAACACCGGGGAGCTGTTTTTT,CASSVSTLGKNTGELFF
NA,TRBV15,NA,TRBJ1-4,TGTGCCACCAGCAAGAACCCTAATGAAAAACTGTTTTTT,CATSKNPNEKLFF
NA,TRBV24-1,NA,TRBJ2-3,TGTGCCACCAGTGATTTGCCCTTGAGGGATACGCAGTATTTT,CATSDLPLRDTQYF
NA,TRBV9,NA,TRBJ2-1,TGTGCCAGCAGCCCGCAAGGGGTCTCCTACAATGAGCAGTTCTTC,CASSPQGVSYNEQFF
NA,TRBV3-1/TRBV3-2,NA,TRBJ2-5,TGTGCCAGCAGCCAAGTTCGGCCGACGAAAGAGACCCAGTACTTC,CASSQVRPTKETQYF
NA,TRBV18,NA,TRBJ1-1,TGTGCCAGCTCACCAGGGTGGATCGAGAACACTGAAGCTTTCTTT,CASSPGWIENTEAFF
NA,TRBV13,NA,TRBJ1-1,TGTGCCAGCAAGCTACAGGAGGACACTGAAGCTTTCTTT,CASKLQEDTEAFF
NA,TRBV28,TRBD2,TRBJ2-1,TGTGCCAGCTACGGGACTAGCGGGATTGCGCAGTTCTTC,CASYGTSGIAQFF
NA,TRBV19,TRBD1,TRBJ1-5,TGTGCCAGTACCACCGGGACAGCCCCCCGGAACAATCAGCCCCAGCATTTT,CASTTGTAPRNNQPQHF
NA,TRBV20-1,TRBD2,TRBJ2-1,TGCAGTGCTAGTGGGACTAGCGGGTACAATGAGCAGTTCTTC,CSASGTSGYNEQFF